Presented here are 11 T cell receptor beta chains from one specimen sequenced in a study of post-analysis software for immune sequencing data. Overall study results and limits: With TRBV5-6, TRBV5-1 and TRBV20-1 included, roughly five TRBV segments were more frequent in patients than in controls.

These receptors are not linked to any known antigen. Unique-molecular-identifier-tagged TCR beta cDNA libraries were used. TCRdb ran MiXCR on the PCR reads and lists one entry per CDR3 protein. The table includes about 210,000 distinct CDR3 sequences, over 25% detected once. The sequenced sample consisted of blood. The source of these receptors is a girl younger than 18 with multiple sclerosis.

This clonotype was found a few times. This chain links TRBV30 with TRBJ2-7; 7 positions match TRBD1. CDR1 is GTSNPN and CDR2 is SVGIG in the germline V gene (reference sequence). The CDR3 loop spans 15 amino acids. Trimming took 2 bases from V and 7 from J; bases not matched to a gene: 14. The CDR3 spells CAWSTRQGMAGEQYF. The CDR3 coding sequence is TGTGCCTGGAGTACCCGACAGGGTATGGCAGGAGAGCAGTACTTC.

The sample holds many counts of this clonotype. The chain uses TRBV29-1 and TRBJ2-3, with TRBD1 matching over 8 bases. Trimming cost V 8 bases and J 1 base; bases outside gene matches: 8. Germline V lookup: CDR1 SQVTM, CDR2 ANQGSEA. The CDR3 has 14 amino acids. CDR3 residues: CSTRTGIGTDTQYF. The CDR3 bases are TGCAGCACGCGGACAGGGATTGGCACAGATACGCAGTATTTT.

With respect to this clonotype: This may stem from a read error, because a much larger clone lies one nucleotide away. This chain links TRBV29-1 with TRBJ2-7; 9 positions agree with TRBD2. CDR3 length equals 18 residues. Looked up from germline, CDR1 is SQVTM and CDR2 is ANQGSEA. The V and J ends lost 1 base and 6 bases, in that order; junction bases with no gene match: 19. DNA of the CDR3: TGCAGCGTTGAAGGACAGGGCTCCGTTAGCGGGAGAGGAGGCGAGCAGTACTTC. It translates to CSVEGQGSVSGRGGEQYF.

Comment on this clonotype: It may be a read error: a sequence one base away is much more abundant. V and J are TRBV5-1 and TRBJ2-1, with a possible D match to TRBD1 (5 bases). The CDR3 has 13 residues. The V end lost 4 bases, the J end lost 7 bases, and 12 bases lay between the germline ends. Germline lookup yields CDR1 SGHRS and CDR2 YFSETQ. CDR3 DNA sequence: TGCGCCAGCAGCATCTACAGGATAAATGAGCAGTTCTTC. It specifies CASSIYRINEQFF.

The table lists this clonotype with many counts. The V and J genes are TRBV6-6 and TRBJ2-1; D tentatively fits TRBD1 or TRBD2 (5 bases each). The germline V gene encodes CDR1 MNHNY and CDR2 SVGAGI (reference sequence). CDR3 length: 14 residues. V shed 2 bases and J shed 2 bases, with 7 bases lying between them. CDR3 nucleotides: TGTGCCAGCAGTTACGGGGGAGCCTACAATGAGCAGTTCTTC. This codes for CASSYGGAYNEQFF.

CDR3 coding DNA: TGCGCCAGCAGTAAAGGGGACAGGGACCAAGAGACCCAGTACTTC. Amino acid sequence: CASSKGDRDQETQYF. This chain links TRBV5-1 with TRBJ2-5; TRBD1 matches 9 bases. The CDR3 extends over 15 amino acids. V dropped 5 bases and J dropped 0; count of bases not matched to a gene: 5. CDR1 and CDR2 (germline): SGHRS, YFSETQ. The variable domain in full, with the rest retrieved from reference TRBV5-1 and TRBJ2-5, is KAGVTQTPRYLIKTRGQQVTLSCSPISGHRSVSWYQQTPGQGLQFLFEYFSETQRNKGNFPGRFSGRQFSNSRSEMNVSTLELGDSALYLCASSKGDRDQETQYFGPGTRLLVL.

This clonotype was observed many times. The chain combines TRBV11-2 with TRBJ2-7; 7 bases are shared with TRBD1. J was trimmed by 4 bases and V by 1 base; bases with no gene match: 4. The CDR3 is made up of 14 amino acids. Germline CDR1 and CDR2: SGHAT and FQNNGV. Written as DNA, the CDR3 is TGTGCCAGCAGCTTAGCCAGGGGGTTGTACGAGCAGTACTTC. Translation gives CASSLARGLYEQYF.

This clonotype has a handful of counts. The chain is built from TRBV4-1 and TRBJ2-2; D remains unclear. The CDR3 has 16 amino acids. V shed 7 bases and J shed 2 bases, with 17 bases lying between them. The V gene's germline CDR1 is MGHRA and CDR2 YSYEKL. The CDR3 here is CASTLFSNRNTGELFF. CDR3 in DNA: TGCGCCAGCACCCTATTCTCCAACAGAAACACCGGGGAGCTGTTTTTT.

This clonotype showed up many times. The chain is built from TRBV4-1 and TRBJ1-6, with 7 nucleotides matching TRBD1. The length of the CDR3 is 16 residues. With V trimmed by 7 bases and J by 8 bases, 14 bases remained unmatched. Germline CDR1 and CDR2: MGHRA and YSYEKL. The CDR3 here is CASTTNRDRVDSPLHF. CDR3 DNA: TGCGCCAGCACCACAAACCGTGACAGGGTCGATTCACCCCTCCACTTT.

In DNA, the CDR3 is TGTGCCAGCAGTTACGTGGTGGGGCCCTACGAGCAGTACTTC. This sequence encodes CASSYVVGPYEQYF. The rearrangement links TRBV6-6 to TRBJ2-7, with D possibly being TRBD1 (5 bases). This CDR3 spans 14 amino acids. The V gene's germline CDR1 is MNHNY and CDR2 SVGAGI (reference sequence). Trimming shortened V by 2 bases and J by 2 bases, and 10 bases separated the two germline ends.

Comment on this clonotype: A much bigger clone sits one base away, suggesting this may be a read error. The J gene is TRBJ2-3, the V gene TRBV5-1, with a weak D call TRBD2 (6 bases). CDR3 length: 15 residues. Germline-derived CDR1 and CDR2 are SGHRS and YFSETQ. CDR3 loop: CASSLGDSRSDMQYF. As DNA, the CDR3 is TGCGCCAGCAGCCTTGGGGACTCTCGGTCAGATATGCAGTATTTT.